The next 18 T cell receptor beta chains were all read from a single sample in a study of blood T cell repertoires in COVID-19. Method: immunoSEQ multiplex PCR; TCRdb's copy keeps in-frame clones and lacks some. The table records 190,000 or so clones, just under 85% of them present only once. Sample: peripheral blood. Every receptor here comes from a human donor with acute or convalescent COVID-19. The donor label of this sample is uncertain.

V gene TRBV6-5 combines with J gene TRBJ1-2; D is ambiguous. Deletions cut 10 bases from V and 0 bases from J, with 12 bases between. Germline V CDR1 and CDR2: MNHEY, SVGAGI. This CDR3 is 13 amino acids long. The CDR3: CATSRRPNYGYTF. The CDR3, as DNA: TGTGCCACCTCCCGGAGGCCTAACTATGGCTACACCTTC.

The chain couples TRBV9 to TRBJ2-4; 9 bases are a match to TRBD2. V gave up 0 bases and J gave up 6 bases; unmatched junction bases: 7. Germline-derived CDR1 and CDR2 are SGDLS and YYNGEE. The CDR3 is 16 residues long. This CDR3 reads CASSVGFGTSSNIQYF. DNA for the CDR3: TGTGCCAGCAGCGTAGGGTTCGGGACTAGCTCAAACATTCAGTACTTC.

The V call is TRBV6-6, the J call TRBJ2-1; 12 bases align to TRBD2. This CDR3 is built from 14 residues. CDR1 is MNHNY, CDR2 SVGAGI, per germline (reference sequence). J lost 9 bases, V lost 6 bases, and 6 bases had no gene match. The CDR3 loop reads CASRGTSGSVEQFF. CDR3 in DNA: TGTGCCAGCAGGGGGACTAGCGGGTCTGTTGAGCAGTTCTTC.

The V and J genes are TRBV2 and TRBJ1-6; 8 nucleotides match TRBD1. The germline CDR1 and CDR2 sequences are SNHLY and FYNNEI. Trimming at V came to 6 bases and at J to 4 bases, leaving 11 bases not matched to a gene. The CDR3 is 17 residues long. In nucleotides, the CDR3 is TGTGCCAGCAGGGGAGGACAGGGCCGCTCATATAATTCACCCCTCCACTTT. Its protein is CASRGGQGRSYNSPLHF.

This clone showed up just a few times. This chain uses TRBV28 with TRBJ1-6; D ambiguous. The CDR3 sequence is 12 residues long. Germline-derived CDR1 and CDR2 are MDHEN and SYDVKM. V shed 7 bases and J shed 7 bases, with 8 bases lying between them. The CDR3 DNA reads as TGTGCCAGCACCGTCCTAAATTCACCCCTCCACTTT. As protein: CASTVLNSPLHF.

This chain uses TRBV19 with TRBJ2-1; 8 bases align to TRBD1. V shed 4 bases, J shed 2 bases, and the junction held 7 bases outside the gene matches. Germline CDR1 LNHDA, CDR2 SQIVND (reference sequence). This CDR3 comprises 16 residues. The CDR3 loop reads CASSTPGTGPYNEQFF. The DNA of the CDR3 is TGTGCCAGTAGTACTCCCGGGACAGGTCCCTACAATGAGCAGTTCTTC.

The gene calls are TRBV7-6 and TRBJ2-2, with 8 bases identical to TRBD2. The CDR3 runs 16 residues. The germline gives CDR1 SGHVS, CDR2 FNYEAQ. Trimming cost V 4 bases and J 6 bases; bases outside gene matches: 10. CDR3 DNA sequence: TGTGCCAGCAGCTCCAGGAGGGGCGGGAGGTCCGGGGAGCTGTTTTTT. This translates into CASSSRRGGRSGELFF.

The chain uses TRBV28 and TRBJ2-3, with 9 bases that match TRBD1. The germline V gene has CDR1 MDHEN and CDR2 SYDVKM. With V trimmed by 4 bases and J by 1 base, 6 bases remained unmatched. CDR3 length: 16 amino acids. CDR3 sequence (DNA): TGTGCCAGCAGTTCCCCACAGGGGGCTGGCACAGATACGCAGTATTTT. As protein: CASSSPQGAGTDTQYF. The variable domain in full, completed from reference TRBV28 and TRBJ2-3, reads DVKVTQSSRYLVKRTGEKVFLECVQDMDHENMFWYRQDPGLGLRLIYFSYDVKMKEKGDIPEGYSVSREKKERFSLILESASTNQTSMYLCASSSPQGAGTDTQYFGPGTRLTVL.

CDR3 protein: CASSFYGETYEQYF. The CDR3, as DNA: TGTGCCAGTAGTTTCTACGGGGAGACCTACGAGCAGTACTTC. The chain carries TRBV19 and TRBJ2-7; weak D call: TRBD2 (5 bases). Germline CDR1 LNHDA, CDR2 SQIVND (reference sequence). The CDR3 length is 14 residues. The germline V and J ends were trimmed by 5 bases and 2 bases, with 13 bases remaining between them. Supplemented by reference TRBV19 and TRBJ2-7, the full variable domain reads DGGITQSPKYLFRKEGQNVTLSCEQNLNHDAMYWYRQDPGQGLRLIYYSQIVNDFQKGDIAEGYSVSREKKESFPLTVTSAQKNPTAFYLCASSFYGETYEQYFGPGTRLTVT.

The genes are TRBV4-3 and TRBJ1-4; TRBD1 is a possible D gene (5 bases). In germline, CDR1 is LGHNA, CDR2 YSLEER. With 2 bases removed from V and 2 bases from J, the gap between germline ends came to 9 bases. The CDR3 sequence is 15 residues long. The DNA for the CDR3 is TGCGCCAGCAGCCAAAGAGCAGGGACTAATGAAAAACTGTTTTTT. Translation gives CASSQRAGTNEKLFF.

The gene calls are TRBV13 and TRBJ2-7; the match to TRBD2 covers 7 bases. V was pared by 7 bases and J by 4 bases, with 13 bases of the junction left unmatched. Germline V gives CDR1 PRHDT, CDR2 FYEKMQ (reference sequence). The CDR3 runs to 15 residues. For the CDR3, the DNA is TGTGCCAGCAACAGAAGGGCGGGAGTACGGTACGAGCAGTACTTC. This translates into CASNRRAGVRYEQYF.

V and J are TRBV6-4 and TRBJ2-2; D remains ambiguous. The CDR3 totals 15 residues. CDR1 MRHNA and CDR2 SNTAGT come from the germline V gene. The V and J ends lost 0 bases and 1 base respectively, with 6 bases between them. DNA of the CDR3: TGTGCCAGCAGTGACTCGGCAGGGAACACCGGGGAGCTGTTTTTT. It is translated as CASSDSAGNTGELFF.

The chain has TRBV7-2 and TRBJ2-5; D gene ambiguous. Germline-derived CDR1 and CDR2 are SGHTA and FQGNSA. The CDR3 has 15 amino acids. V was clipped by 3 bases and J by 1 base, with 12 bases between them. Here the CDR3 DNA reads TGTGCCAGCAGCTTTAATGGCAGAATCCAAGAGACCCAGTACTTC. This gives the protein CASSFNGRIQETQYF.

V is TRBV9 and J is TRBJ2-1, with TRBD2 matching 8 bases. The trim removed 1 base at V and 4 bases at J, leaving 16 bases unmatched. The CDR3 loop spans 19 amino acids. Germline V gives CDR1 SGDLS, CDR2 YYNGEE. CDR3 in amino acids: CASSVSLSGSTFGYNEQFF. The DNA of the CDR3 is TGTGCCAGCAGCGTAAGTTTAAGCGGGAGTACATTTGGGTACAATGAGCAGTTCTTC.

The gene calls are TRBV3-1 (or the pseudogene TRBV3-2) and TRBJ2-7, with TRBD2 matching 11 bases. The junction had 5 bases not matched to a gene; V was cut back by 1 base and J by 6 bases. This CDR3 contains 15 residues. Looked up from germline, CDR1 is LGHDT and CDR2 is YNNKEL (reference sequence). CDR3 nucleotides: TGTGCCAGCAGCCAAGGACTAGCGGGAATAGGCGAGCAGTACTTC. Translated: CASSQGLAGIGEQYF.

This clone appeared a few times. The genes are TRBV29-1 and TRBJ2-5; 7 nucleotides line up with TRBD1. Trimming removed 2 bases from V and 4 bases from J; junction bases left unmatched: 7. The length of the CDR3 is 14 residues. Germline-derived CDR1 and CDR2 are SQVTM and ANQGSEA. As DNA, the CDR3 is TGCAGCGTTGAACCCCGGACAGGTACAGAGACCCAGTACTTC. Its translation is CSVEPRTGTETQYF.

V usage is TRBV19 and J usage is TRBJ1-5; TRBD1 is a possible D gene (6 bases). The CDR3 extends over 15 amino acids. Germline assignment: CDR1 LNHDA and CDR2 SQIVND (reference sequence). The ends were cut back, 7 bases at V and 1 base at J, with 14 bases in the middle. CDR3 bases: TGTGCCAGTACCAAATGGCAGGGGAGCAATCAGCCCCAGCATTTT. Translation gives CASTKWQGSNQPQHF.

This sequence joins TRBV6-1 and TRBJ2-7, with 11 bases lining up with TRBD1. CDR3 size: 13 residues. The germline V gene encodes CDR1 MNHNS and CDR2 SASEGT. The junction had 6 bases not matched to a gene; V was cut back by 8 bases and J by 6 bases. The CDR3 DNA reads as TGTGCCAGCTCGGGGACAGGGGGGAGCGAGCAGTACTTC. Translating gives CASSGTGGSEQYF.